This T cell receptor beta chain was captured in a study of OX40 agonist ivuxolimab in advanced cancers. Across the whole study: Cohort: 82.7% men, mean age 60, aged roughly 23 to 79.

The CDR3 is made up of 14 amino acids. Between the trimmed V and J ends, which lost 6 bases and 0 bases, there was a span of 12 bases. CDR1 MNHNY and CDR2 SVGAGI come from the germline V gene (reference sequence). Sequencing used immunoSEQ multiplex PCR; TCRdb keeps in-frame clones, though not all of them. The data contain 90,000 or so clones, approximately 89% of them seen just once; the ten biggest clones take up 0.81%. The sequence was collected from an adult with an advanced solid tumor such as melanoma, head and neck, liver or kidney cancer. The specimen comprised CD4+ or CD8+ T cells sorted from blood, sampled in a trial of the OX40 agonist ivuxolimab. The chain uses TRBV6-6 and TRBJ2-7; D gene uncertain. CDR3 nucleotides: TGTGCCAGCAGCCCCTCAAGGCACTCCTACGAGCAGTACTTC. It specifies CASSPSRHSYEQYF.